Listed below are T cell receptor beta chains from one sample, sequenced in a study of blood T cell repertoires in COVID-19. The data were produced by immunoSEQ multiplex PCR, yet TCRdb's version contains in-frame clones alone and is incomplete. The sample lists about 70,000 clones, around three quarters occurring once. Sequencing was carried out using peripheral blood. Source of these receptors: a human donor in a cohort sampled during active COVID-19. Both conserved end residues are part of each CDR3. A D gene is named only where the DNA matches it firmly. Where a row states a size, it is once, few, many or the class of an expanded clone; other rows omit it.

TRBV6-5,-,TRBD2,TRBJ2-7,TGTGCCAGCCAGAAGGGACTAGCTTACGAGCAGTACTTC,CASQKGLAYEQYF
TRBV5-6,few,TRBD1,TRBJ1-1,TGTGCCAGCAGCTGGGGACAGGGGAACACTGAAGCTTTCTTT,CASSWGQGNTEAFF
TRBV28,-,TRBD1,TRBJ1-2,TGTGCCACCCTGGACAGGGTGGACCATGGCTACACCTTC,CATLDRVDHGYTF
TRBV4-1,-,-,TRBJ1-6,TGCGCCAGCAGCCCAACAGAGCATAATTCACCCCTCCACTTT,CASSPTEHNSPLHF
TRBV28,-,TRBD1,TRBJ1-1,TGTGCCAGCAGTCTGGGACAGATGAACACTGAAGCTTTCTTT,CASSLGQMNTEAFF
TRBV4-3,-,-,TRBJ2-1,TGCGCCAGCAGCCAAGATGGAGCTTCCTACAATGAGCAGTTCTTC,CASSQDGASYNEQFF
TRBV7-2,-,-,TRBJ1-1,TGTGCCAGCAGCTCCCCACTGCCAGGGGTGAACACTGAAGCTTTCTTT,CASSSPLPGVNTEAFF
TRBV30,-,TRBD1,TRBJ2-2,TGTGCCTGGGGCCGGACAGGGAACACCGGGGAGCTGTTTTTT,CAWGRTGNTGELFF
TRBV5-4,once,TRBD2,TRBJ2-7,TGTGCCAGCAGCGCAGGACTAGAACTCTACGAGCAGTACTTC,CASSAGLELYEQYF
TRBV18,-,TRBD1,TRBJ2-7,TGTGCCAGCTCACCGGGACAGGGGACCTACGAGCAGTACTTC,CASSPGQGTYEQYF
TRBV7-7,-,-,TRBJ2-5,TGTGCTAGTAGCTTAGACGACGGGAGTTCCCAGTACTTC,CASSLDDGSSQYF
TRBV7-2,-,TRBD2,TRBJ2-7,TGTGCCAGCAGCCTTGGACTAGCGGGGACCTACGAGCAGTACTTC,CASSLGLAGTYEQYF
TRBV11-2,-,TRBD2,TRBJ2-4,TGTGCCAGCAGCGCCCCCCTAGCGGGAGGGCCAGGGAACATTCAGTACTTC,CASSAPLAGGPGNIQYF
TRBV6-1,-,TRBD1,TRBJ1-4,TGTGCCAGCAGTGAAGCGCGGACAGGGACTGAAAAACTGTTTTTT,CASSEARTGTEKLFF
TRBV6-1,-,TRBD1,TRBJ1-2,TGTGCCAGCAGTGATAGACAGGGGAATGGGTATGGCTACACCTTC,CASSDRQGNGYGYTF
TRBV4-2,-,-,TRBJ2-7,TGTGCCAGCAGCCAAGTAGGAGGGCAGGGACCCTACGAGCAGTACTTC,CASSQVGGQGPYEQYF
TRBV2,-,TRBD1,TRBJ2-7,TGTGCCAGCAGTGTTAGAGGGGAACAGGGGACGGGCGAGTACTTC,CASSVRGEQGTGEYF
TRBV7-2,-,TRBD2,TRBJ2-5,TGTGCCAGTTCTAGCGGGAGGGCCGGTCAGACCCAGTACTTC,CASSSGRAGQTQYF
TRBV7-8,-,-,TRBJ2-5,TGTGCCAGCAGCCCCCAGCTCCCGACTGAGCAAGAGACCCAGTACTTC,CASSPQLPTEQETQYF
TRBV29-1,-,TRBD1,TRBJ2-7,TGCAGCGCCACAGGGGCGTTTCCAGCCGCCTACGAGCAGTACTTC,CSATGAFPAAYEQYF
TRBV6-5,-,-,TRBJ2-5,TGTGCCAGCAGTTTTTCCGAAGAGACCCAGTACTTC,CASSFSEETQYF
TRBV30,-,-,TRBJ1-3,TGTGCCTGGACCAGGGGAAACACCATATATTTT,CAWTRGNTIYF
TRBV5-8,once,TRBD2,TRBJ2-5,TGTGCCAGCAGCTTTAGGACTAGCTGGTCCACTCAAGAGACCCAGTACTTC,CASSFRTSWSTQETQYF
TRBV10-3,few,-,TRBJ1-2,TGTGCCATCAGTGACGAGAGAAGGGGGGGAGATAAGAGAGGCTACACCTTC,CAISDERRGGDKRGYTF
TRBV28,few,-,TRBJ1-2,TGTGCCAGCAGTTCCTCAGGGGTCCCCTATGGCTACACCTTC,CASSSSGVPYGYTF
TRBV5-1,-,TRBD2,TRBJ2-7,TGCGCCAGCAGCCGGGAGGGACTCCCCTACGAGCAGTACTTC,CASSREGLPYEQYF
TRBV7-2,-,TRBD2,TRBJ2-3,TGTGCCAGCAGCTTAATCGGGACTATTCCCACAGATACGCAGTATTTT,CASSLIGTIPTDTQYF
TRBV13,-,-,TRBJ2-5,TGTGCCAGCAGCGCCAGTCGAGCGGGAGAGACCCAGTACTTC,CASSASRAGETQYF
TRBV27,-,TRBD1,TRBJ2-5,TGTGCCAGCAGTTTAAGGAGTTCCGGGACAGGGGGAGAGACCCAGTACTTC,CASSLRSSGTGGETQYF
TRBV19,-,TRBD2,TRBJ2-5,TGTGCCAGTAGTAGTTCCCTGGCGGGGGTGGAGTACTTC,CASSSSLAGVEYF
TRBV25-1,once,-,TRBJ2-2,TGTGCCAGCACTTCTTCGTTGAGGCTTAACACCGGGGAGCTGTTTTTT,CASTSSLRLNTGELFF
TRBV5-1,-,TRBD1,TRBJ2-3,TGCGCCAGCAGGTCACGGACAGGCGACACAGATACGCAGTATTTT,CASRSRTGDTDTQYF
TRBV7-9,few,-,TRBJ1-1,TGTGCCAGCAGCTTAATTAGGGGTGATGCTTTCTTT,CASSLIRGDAFF
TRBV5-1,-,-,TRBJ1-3,TGCGCCAGCAGCTTGGGCGCATACTCTGCTGGAAACACCATATATTTT,CASSLGAYSAGNTIYF
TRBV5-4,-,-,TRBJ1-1,TGTGCCAGCAGCTTTAGTTCGAACACTGAAGCTTTCTTT,CASSFSSNTEAFF
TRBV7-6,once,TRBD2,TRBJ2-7,TGTGCCAGCAGCAGACAGACTAGCGGGAGCTGGCAAAGCTCCTACGAGCAGTACTTC,CASSRQTSGSWQSSYEQYF
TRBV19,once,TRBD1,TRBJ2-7,TGTGCCAGTAGCGACAGGGGTAGAGACTACGAGCAGTACTTC,CASSDRGRDYEQYF
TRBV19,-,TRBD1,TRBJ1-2,TGTGCCAGTAGTATGGTCCCCTTGACAGGGGATCCCTTTACCTTC,CASSMVPLTGDPFTF
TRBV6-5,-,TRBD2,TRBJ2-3,TGTGCCAGCAGTTTAGCGGGAGGGCCCGCAGATACGCAGTATTTT,CASSLAGGPADTQYF
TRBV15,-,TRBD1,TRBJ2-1,TGTGCCACCAGCACGGGACAGGGCTTCTACAATGAGCAGTTCTTC,CATSTGQGFYNEQFF
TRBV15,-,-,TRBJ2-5,TGTGCCACCATGGGGGCGGGGGACATAAAAGAGACCCAGTACTTC,CATMGAGDIKETQYF
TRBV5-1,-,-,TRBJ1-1,TGCGCCAGCAGCTTGCGGGGGGGAACTGAAGCTTTCTTT,CASSLRGGTEAFF
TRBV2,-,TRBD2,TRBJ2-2,TGTGCCAGCAGTGAGAGGGGCGGGAGAACTGCCGGGGAGCTGTTTTTT,CASSERGGRTAGELFF
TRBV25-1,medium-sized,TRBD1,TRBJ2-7,TGTGCCAGCAGCCCCTATAACAGGGGCTCCTACGAGCAGTACTTC,CASSPYNRGSYEQYF
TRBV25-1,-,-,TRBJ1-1,TGTGCCAGCAGTGAATTGGGGGGTGGGACTGAAGCTTTCTTT,CASSELGGGTEAFF
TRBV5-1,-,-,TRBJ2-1,TGCGCCAGCAGCAACAGCGGCAGCTCCTACAATGAGCAGTTCTTC,CASSNSGSSYNEQFF
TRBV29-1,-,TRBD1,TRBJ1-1,TGCAGCGTCGTGGCAGGGGGCTATACTGAAGCTTTCTTT,CSVVAGGYTEAFF
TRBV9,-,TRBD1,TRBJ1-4,TGTGCCAGCAGCGTAGGGACAGGAAGGGAAAAACTGTTTTTT,CASSVGTGREKLFF
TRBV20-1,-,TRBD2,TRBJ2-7,TGCAGTGCTAGTGGACTAGCGGGAGTCAAATACGAGCAGTACTTC,CSASGLAGVKYEQYF